This passage covers 21 T cell receptor beta chains from one sample sequenced in a study of T cell repertoires in cytomegalovirus infection. TCRdb re-derived calls from the reads in MiXCR, one entry per CDR3 protein. Altogether 250,000 or so distinct CDR3 sequences are present, 9% to 15% being singletons, with the ten largest covering 1.5% to 2%. The source material was PBMCs. The receptor source for this set is a human donor in good health (CMV status not recorded). Some clones in this sample may be carry-over from other donors' samples.

This clonotype occurred once. The V call is TRBV4-2, the J call TRBJ2-1; the D call may be TRBD1 or TRBD2 (5 bases each). Trimming left V 0 bases short and J 2 bases short, with 8 bases between. This CDR3 region has 15 residues. Germline loops: CDR1 LGHNA, CDR2 YNFKEQ. CDR3 loop: CASSQDRGAYNEQFF. CDR3 DNA sequence: TGTGCCAGCAGCCAAGATCGAGGGGCCTACAATGAGCAGTTCTTC.

This clonotype was found many times. The chain employs TRBV6-6 and TRBJ2-1; perhaps TRBD2 as D (5 bases). The germline V and J ends were trimmed by 5 bases and 9 bases, with 11 bases remaining between them. Germline values: CDR1 MNHNY, CDR2 SVGAGI (reference sequence). The CDR3 length is 12 residues. CDR3 in DNA: TGTGCCAGCAGTCTCCTGGCGGGTGAGCAGTTCTTC. It specifies CASSLLAGEQFF.

J is TRBJ2-7 and V is TRBV28; D perhaps matches TRBD2 (7 bases). The CDR3 is 14 amino acids. From germline, CDR1 is MDHEN and CDR2 SYDVKM. V was shortened by 7 bases and J by 3 bases, with 16 bases between the two germline ends. The CDR3 sequence: CASTPGGPLYEQYF. The CDR3 coding sequence is TGTGCCAGCACCCCCGGGGGGCCTCTCTACGAGCAGTACTTC.

There are a few counts of this clonotype. This chain joins TRBV5-6 and TRBJ1-2, with a tentative D call TRBD1 (5 bases). This CDR3 has 14 residues. Germline values: CDR1 SGHDT, CDR2 YYEEEE. With 6 bases removed from V and 3 bases from J, the gap between germline ends came to 15 bases. The DNA of the CDR3 is TGTGCCAGCACCGCAACCCGGGGGGACTATGGCTACACCTTC. This encodes CASTATRGDYGYTF.

This clonotype was found many times. The rearrangement joins TRBV19 to TRBJ1-1, with 11 bases identical to TRBD1. Germline V gene data show CDR1 as LNHDA and CDR2 as SQIVND (reference sequence). The CDR3 length is 14 residues. The junction had 4 bases not matched to a gene; V was cut back by 6 bases and J by 4 bases. CDR3 DNA: TGTGCCAGTAGCGGACAGGGGGCAATCACTGAAGCTTTCTTT. Its translation is CASSGQGAITEAFF.

This clonotype was detected only a few times. The gene calls are TRBV4-1 and TRBJ1-1; D remains unclear. This CDR3 has 16 residues. The germline V gene has CDR1 MGHRA and CDR2 YSYEKL. V was shortened by 4 bases and J by 0 bases, with 15 bases between the two germline ends. As DNA, the CDR3 is TGCGCCAGCAGCCCAGAACTTCGGGGAGTGAACACTGAAGCTTTCTTT. Its protein product is CASSPELRGVNTEAFF.

The rearrangement links TRBV28 to TRBJ2-5; D not resolved. Trimming shortened V by 7 bases and J by 2 bases, and 14 bases separated the two germline ends. Germline-derived CDR1 and CDR2 are MDHEN and SYDVKM. There are 14 residues in the CDR3. The CDR3 region has the DNA TGTGCCAGCATCGTCGGTGGGCCACAAGAGACCCAGTACTTC. The encoded protein is CASIVGGPQETQYF.

There are a few counts of this clonotype. CDR3 sequence (DNA): TGTGCCAGCAGGACAGGGGCCAGCTCTGGAAACACCATATATTTT. It specifies CASRTGASSGNTIYF. The chain has TRBV9 and TRBJ1-3; 8 positions agree with TRBD1. J lost 0 bases, V lost 5 bases, and 4 bases had no gene match. Germline CDR1 is SGDLS and CDR2 is YYNGEE. This CDR3 is 15 amino acids long.

As to this clonotype: This may arise from a read error, as a much more abundant clone is one base away. This rearrangement joins TRBV6-2 or TRBV6-3 to TRBJ1-1; D gene uncertain. The CDR3 spans 14 residues. Germline loops: CDR1 MNHEY, CDR2 SVGEGT. The CDR3 sequence is CAGSPANYLAEAFF. The CDR3 DNA reads as TGTGCCGGCAGCCCGGCAAACTATCTGGCTGAAGCTTTCTTT.

This clonotype has a handful of counts. The rearrangement uses TRBV6-2 or TRBV6-3 and TRBJ2-1, with unresolved D. Germline-derived CDR1 and CDR2 are MNHEY and SVGEGT. The CDR3 spans 13 residues. The V and J ends lost 0 bases and 6 bases respectively, with 6 bases between them. The CDR3 sequence: CASSYSRSNEQFF. The CDR3 nucleotides read TGTGCCAGCAGTTACTCGAGGAGCAATGAGCAGTTCTTC.

The chain combines TRBV29-1 with TRBJ2-2, with unresolved D. CDR1 and CDR2 from the germline V gene are SQVTM and ANQGSEA. The V and J ends lost 1 base and 5 bases respectively, with 5 bases between them. This CDR3 is built from 12 residues. The CDR3 sequence is CSVEGRTGELFF. CDR3 nucleotide sequence: TGCAGCGTTGAAGGCAGGACCGGGGAGCTGTTTTTT.

The chain combines TRBV28 with TRBJ2-7; D is perhaps TRBD1 or TRBD2 (6 bases each). Germline CDR1 reads MDHEN; CDR2 reads SYDVKM. V was clipped by 8 bases and J by 4 bases, with 12 bases between them. This CDR3 is built from 12 residues. CDR3 in DNA: TGTGCCAGCTCTAGGGGGGCTTACGAGCAGTACTTC. This translates into CASSRGAYEQYF.

This clonotype was counted between two and nine times. V usage is TRBV7-9 and J usage is TRBJ2-3; 12 bases are a match to TRBD1. V was clipped by 8 bases and J by 3 bases; unmatched bases: 3. Germline lookup yields CDR1 SEHNR and CDR2 FQNEAQ (reference sequence). This CDR3 region has 14 residues. CDR3 protein: CASGGQGATDTQYF. Here the CDR3 DNA reads TGTGCCAGCGGGGGACAGGGGGCAACAGATACGCAGTATTTT.

There are many counts of this clonotype. V and J are TRBV6-2 or TRBV6-3 and TRBJ2-2; perhaps TRBD2 as D (6 bases). V lost 8 bases, J lost 0 bases, and 10 bases lay in between. The germline V gene has CDR1 MNHEY and CDR2 SVGEGT. The CDR3 extends over 14 amino acids. CDR3 region: CASGRDSNTGELFF. The DNA for the CDR3 is TGTGCCAGCGGTAGGGACTCGAACACCGGGGAGCTGTTTTTT.

This clonotype was seen at least ten times. The chain combines TRBV7-8 with TRBJ2-7; TRBD2 aligns across 10 bases. The CDR3 loop spans 13 amino acids. V was pared by 5 bases and J by 6 bases, with 4 bases of the junction left unmatched. Germline assignment: CDR1 SGHVS and CDR2 FQNEAQ. The chain's CDR3 is CASSPSGGREQYF. The CDR3 DNA follows: TGTGCCAGCAGCCCTAGCGGGGGACGCGAGCAGTACTTC.

This clonotype turned up a few times. This chain links TRBV12-3 or TRBV12-4 with TRBJ2-2; 7 nucleotides match TRBD1. With 5 bases clipped from V and 7 bases from J, the junction kept 13 bases outside the gene matches. The CDR3 has 16 residues. The CDR3: CASSPDTGVKGGELFF. The CDR3 region has the DNA TGTGCCAGCAGTCCTGATACAGGGGTAAAGGGCGGGGAGCTGTTTTTT.

The V gene is TRBV28, the J gene TRBJ1-3, with 7 bases that match TRBD1. Germline CDR1 is MDHEN and CDR2 is SYDVKM. This CDR3 comprises 14 residues. V shed 6 bases, J shed 4 bases, and the junction held 6 bases outside the gene matches. CDR3 coding DNA: TGTGCCAGCAGCCCACCGGGACAGGGAAACACCATATATTTT. Amino acids: CASSPPGQGNTIYF.

At least ten counts were recorded for this clonotype. The chain is built from TRBV7-2 and TRBJ1-2; D not certain. This CDR3 contains 15 residues. Germline V lookup: CDR1 SGHTA, CDR2 FQGNSA. With 0 bases removed from V and 1 base from J, the gap between germline ends came to 9 bases. CDR3 in DNA: TGTGCCAGCAGCTTAGCCCTAGCACTTAACTATGGCTACACCTTC. Encoded protein: CASSLALALNYGYTF.

This clonotype was observed many times. The genes are TRBV7-6 and TRBJ2-3, with D hard to call. Germline CDR1 and CDR2: SGHVS and FNYEAQ. This CDR3 region has 15 residues. The V end was cut by 1 base, the J end by 2 bases, with 10 bases between. The CDR3 is CASSLDWATTDTQYF. The CDR3 nucleotides are TGTGCCAGCAGCTTAGATTGGGCAACCACAGATACGCAGTATTTT.

At least ten counts were recorded for this clonotype. V and J are TRBV7-9 and TRBJ2-5, with 12 bases that match TRBD1. The CDR3 loop spans 16 amino acids. Germline CDR1 and CDR2: SEHNR and FQNEAQ (reference sequence). The ends lost 7 bases at V and 4 bases at J; junction bases unmatched: 10. The CDR3 coding sequence is TGTGCCAGCAACAAAGTCCGGGACAGGGGGCGAGAGACCCAGTACTTC. Translation gives CASNKVRDRGRETQYF. The full variable domain, its missing parts supplied by reference TRBV7-9 and TRBJ2-5, is DTGVSQNPRHKITKRGQNVTFRCDPISEHNRLYWYRQTLGQGPEFLTYFQNEAQLEKSRLLSDRFSAERPKGSFSTLEIQRTEQGDSAMYLCASNKVRDRGRETQYFGPGTRLLVL.

There are many counts of this clonotype. The J gene is TRBJ2-3, the V gene TRBV4-3; 7 bases are shared with TRBD2. The ends lost 1 base at V and 3 bases at J; junction bases unmatched: 7. The CDR3 loop spans 16 amino acids. CDR1 and CDR2 (germline): LGHNA, YSLEER. The CDR3 bases are TGCGCCAGCAGCCAAGGGCCAAGGGGAGGGACAGATACGCAGTATTTT. Its translation: CASSQGPRGGTDTQYF.